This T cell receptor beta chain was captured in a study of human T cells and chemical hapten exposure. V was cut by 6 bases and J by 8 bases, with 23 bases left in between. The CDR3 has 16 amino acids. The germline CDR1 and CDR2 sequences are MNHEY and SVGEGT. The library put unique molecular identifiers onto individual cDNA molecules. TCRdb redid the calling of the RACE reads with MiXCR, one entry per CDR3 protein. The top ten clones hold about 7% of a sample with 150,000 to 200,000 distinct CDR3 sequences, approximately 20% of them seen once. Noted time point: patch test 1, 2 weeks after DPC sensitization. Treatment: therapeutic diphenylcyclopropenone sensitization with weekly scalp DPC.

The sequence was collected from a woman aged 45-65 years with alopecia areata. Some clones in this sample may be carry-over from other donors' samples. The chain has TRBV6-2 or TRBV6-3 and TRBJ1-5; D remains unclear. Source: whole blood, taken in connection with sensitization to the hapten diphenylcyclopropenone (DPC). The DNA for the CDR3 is TGTGCCAGCAGCGATTTGGGAAAAACCCCTCGCAAGCCCCAGCATTTT. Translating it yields CASSDLGKTPRKPQHF.